The clone carrying this T cell receptor (beta chain) was picked up many times. Its target is unknown. V was clipped by 5 bases and J by 2 bases, with 7 bases between them. The CDR3 consists of 13 residues. Per the germline V gene, CDR1 is MNHEY and CDR2 is SMNVEV (reference sequence). These data originate in a study of neurological immune-mediated disorders. MiXCR, applied by TCRdb to the 5' RACE reads, yields one record per CDR3 protein. The table includes about 80,000 distinct CDR3 sequences, under 10% detected once. Maryland, USA blood bank volunteers served as healthy controls. Unsorted libraries came from 2 million PBMCs stored at -80 °C. Study-wide results and limits: TCR clonal expansion peaked in HTLV-1-associated myelopathy patients and was lowest in multiple sclerosis patients.

Sequencing was done on a sample of PBMCs. The source is a man aged 50-60 years in good health. The gene calls are TRBV27 and TRBJ1-3; D remains unclear. This chain's CDR3 is CASSLGPGNTIYF. CDR3 in DNA: TGTGCCAGCAGTCTCGGCCCTGGAAACACCATATATTTT.